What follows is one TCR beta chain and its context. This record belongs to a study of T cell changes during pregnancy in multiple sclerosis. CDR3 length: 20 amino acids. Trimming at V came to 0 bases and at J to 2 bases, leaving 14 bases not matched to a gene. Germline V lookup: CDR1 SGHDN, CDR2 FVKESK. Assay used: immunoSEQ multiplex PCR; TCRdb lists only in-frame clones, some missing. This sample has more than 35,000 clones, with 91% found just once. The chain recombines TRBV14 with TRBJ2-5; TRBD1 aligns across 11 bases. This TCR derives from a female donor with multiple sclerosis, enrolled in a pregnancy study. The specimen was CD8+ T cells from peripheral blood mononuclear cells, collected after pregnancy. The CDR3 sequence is CASSQDSIGTGGGYQETQYF. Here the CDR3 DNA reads TGTGCCAGCAGCCAAGATTCAATTGGGACAGGGGGTGGATATCAAGAGACCCAGTACTTC.